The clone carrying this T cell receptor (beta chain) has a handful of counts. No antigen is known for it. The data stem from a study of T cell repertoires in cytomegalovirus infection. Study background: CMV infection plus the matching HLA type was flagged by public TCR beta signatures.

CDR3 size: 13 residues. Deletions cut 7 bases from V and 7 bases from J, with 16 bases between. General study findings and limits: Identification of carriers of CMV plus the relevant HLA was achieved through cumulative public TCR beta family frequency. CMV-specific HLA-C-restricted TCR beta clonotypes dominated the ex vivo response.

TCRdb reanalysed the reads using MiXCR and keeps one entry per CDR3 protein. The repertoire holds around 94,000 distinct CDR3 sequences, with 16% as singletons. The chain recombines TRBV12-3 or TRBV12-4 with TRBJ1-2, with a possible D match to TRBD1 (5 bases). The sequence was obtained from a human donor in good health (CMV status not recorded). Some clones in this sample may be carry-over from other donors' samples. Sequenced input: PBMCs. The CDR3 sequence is CASNSPGLSGYTF. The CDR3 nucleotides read TGTGCCAGCAATTCGCCGGGACTGAGTGGCTACACCTTC.